These T cell receptor beta chains were read from a single sample in a study of shared clonotypes between healthy human individuals. Some clones are missing from TCRdb's copy, which holds only in-frame ones; the method was immunoSEQ multiplex PCR. The sample includes about 600,000 clones, roughly 97% of them seen just once. Sequencing input: naive CD4+ T cells sorted from blood. The receptors were sampled from a woman between 25 and 40 years old in good health. The CDR3 runs from the conserved cysteine through the conserved F or W. Each record gives: J gene, V gene, D gene, clone size, CDR3 DNA, CDR3 protein. The D gene is left open where the match is weak. Where a row states a size, it is once, few, many or the class of an expanded clone; other rows omit it.

j_call: TRBJ2-7; v_call: TRBV5-4; d_call: .; clone_size: .; cdr3_nt: TGTGCCAGCAGCAACAGACTAGGAACCACCTACGAGCAGTACTTC; cdr3_aa: CASSNRLGTTYEQYF
j_call: TRBJ1-1; v_call: TRBV30; d_call: .; clone_size: .; cdr3_nt: TGTGCCTGGAGCGCGGGTCTCCCGAACACTGAAGCTTTCTTT; cdr3_aa: CAWSAGLPNTEAFF
j_call: TRBJ2-5; v_call: TRBV7-9; d_call: TRBD1; clone_size: .; cdr3_nt: TGTGCCAGCAGCTTCCGGGACAGGGTTCAAGAGACCCAGTACTTC; cdr3_aa: CASSFRDRVQETQYF
j_call: TRBJ1-5; v_call: TRBV6-5; d_call: TRBD1; clone_size: .; cdr3_nt: TGTGCCAGCAGTCGAGGACAGGGGGCTTATCAGCCCCAGCATTTT; cdr3_aa: CASSRGQGAYQPQHF
j_call: TRBJ2-1; v_call: TRBV4-1; d_call: TRBD2; clone_size: .; cdr3_nt: TGCGCCAGCAGCCAAGACGCGGGAGTGGATTACAATGAGCAGTTCTTC; cdr3_aa: CASSQDAGVDYNEQFF
j_call: TRBJ1-6; v_call: TRBV5-1; d_call: .; clone_size: .; cdr3_nt: TGCGCCAGCAGCTTCTCTGATTCACCCCTCCACTTT; cdr3_aa: CASSFSDSPLHF
j_call: TRBJ1-1; v_call: TRBV28; d_call: .; clone_size: .; cdr3_nt: TGTGCCAGCAGTGAATCTCGGAACACTGAAGCTTTCTTT; cdr3_aa: CASSESRNTEAFF
j_call: TRBJ1-5; v_call: TRBV28; d_call: .; clone_size: .; cdr3_nt: TGTGCCAGCAGCGCTACAGGGCACCCCCGCAATCAGCCCCAGCATTTT; cdr3_aa: CASSATGHPRNQPQHF
j_call: TRBJ1-2; v_call: TRBV4-2; d_call: TRBD1; clone_size: .; cdr3_nt: TGTGCCAGCAGCCAAGATCGGGGGACAGGGTTAGGCTACACCTTC; cdr3_aa: CASSQDRGTGLGYTF
j_call: TRBJ2-5; v_call: TRBV7-7; d_call: .; clone_size: .; cdr3_nt: TGTGCCAGCAGCTCCTTAAAAGAGACCCAGTACTTC; cdr3_aa: CASSSLKETQYF
j_call: TRBJ1-2; v_call: TRBV2; d_call: .; clone_size: .; cdr3_nt: TGTGCCAGCAAAGTCGACAGTCAGATCTATGGCTACACCTTC; cdr3_aa: CASKVDSQIYGYTF
j_call: TRBJ2-1; v_call: TRBV15; d_call: .; clone_size: .; cdr3_nt: TGTGCCACCAGCAGAGTCTACAATGAGCAGTTCTTC; cdr3_aa: CATSRVYNEQFF
j_call: TRBJ2-2; v_call: TRBV7-2; d_call: TRBD1; clone_size: .; cdr3_nt: TGTGCCAGCAGCTTAGCGGGACAGGGTCTCGGCGGGGAGCTGTTTTTT; cdr3_aa: CASSLAGQGLGGELFF
j_call: TRBJ2-3; v_call: TRBV28; d_call: TRBD1; clone_size: .; cdr3_nt: TGTGCCAGCAGACGGACAGGGGGGACAGATACGCAGTATTTT; cdr3_aa: CASRRTGGTDTQYF
j_call: TRBJ2-1; v_call: TRBV28; d_call: .; clone_size: .; cdr3_nt: TGTGCCAGCATACTCTCACCAACAACGAATGAGCAGTTCTTC; cdr3_aa: CASILSPTTNEQFF
j_call: TRBJ2-3; v_call: TRBV7-2; d_call: .; clone_size: .; cdr3_nt: TGTGCCAGCAGCCTTATCGGGACTTCGCCCACAGATACGCAGTATTTT; cdr3_aa: CASSLIGTSPTDTQYF
j_call: TRBJ1-1; v_call: TRBV5-1; d_call: .; clone_size: .; cdr3_nt: TGCGCCAGCAGGTTTTCCGGGGAAGGTGAAGCTTTCTTT; cdr3_aa: CASRFSGEGEAFF
j_call: TRBJ2-5; v_call: TRBV7-9; d_call: .; clone_size: .; cdr3_nt: TGTGCCAGCAGCAAAAGGGGTGGGGAGACCCAGTACTTC; cdr3_aa: CASSKRGGETQYF
j_call: TRBJ2-7; v_call: TRBV5-1; d_call: TRBD1; clone_size: .; cdr3_nt: TGCGCCAGCAGCTCCCTGGACAGGGAAGACGGCTACGAGCAGTACTTC; cdr3_aa: CASSSLDREDGYEQYF
j_call: TRBJ2-1; v_call: TRBV4-2; d_call: .; clone_size: .; cdr3_nt: TGTGCCAGCAGCCTCGCCGACTCAAATGAGCAGTTCTTC; cdr3_aa: CASSLADSNEQFF
j_call: TRBJ2-6; v_call: TRBV6-5; d_call: TRBD1; clone_size: .; cdr3_nt: TGTGCCAGCAGTCAGACAGGGGCTGGGGCCAACGTCCTGACTTTC; cdr3_aa: CASSQTGAGANVLTF
j_call: TRBJ2-7; v_call: TRBV29-1; d_call: TRBD2; clone_size: .; cdr3_nt: TGCAGCGTGAGGGAGGGCAGGGCCTACGAGCAGTACTTC; cdr3_aa: CSVREGRAYEQYF
j_call: TRBJ1-2; v_call: TRBV28; d_call: .; clone_size: .; cdr3_nt: TGTGCCAGCAGGCTTTGGGGGGAGGACTATGGCTACACCTTC; cdr3_aa: CASRLWGEDYGYTF
j_call: TRBJ2-1; v_call: TRBV11-3; d_call: TRBD2; clone_size: .; cdr3_nt: TGTGCCAGCAGCCCCGGAGTAGCGGGACGCAATGAGCAGTTCTTC; cdr3_aa: CASSPGVAGRNEQFF
j_call: TRBJ2-1; v_call: TRBV19; d_call: .; clone_size: .; cdr3_nt: TGTGCCAGTAGTCCCCCCCAGGGGAGCCAGCAGTTCTTC; cdr3_aa: CASSPPQGSQQFF
j_call: TRBJ1-1; v_call: TRBV6-5; d_call: .; clone_size: .; cdr3_nt: TGTGCCAGCAGTTGGGGGTTTATGGACACTGAAGCTTTCTTT; cdr3_aa: CASSWGFMDTEAFF
j_call: TRBJ2-7; v_call: TRBV11-1; d_call: TRBD2; clone_size: once; cdr3_nt: TGTGCCAGCAGCCCGGGACTAGACATCTACGAGCAGTACTTC; cdr3_aa: CASSPGLDIYEQYF
j_call: TRBJ1-1; v_call: TRBV5-3; d_call: .; clone_size: .; cdr3_nt: TGTGCCAGAAGCAAAATACAGGGAAGCACTGAAGCTTTCTTT; cdr3_aa: CARSKIQGSTEAFF
j_call: TRBJ2-3; v_call: TRBV28; d_call: TRBD2; clone_size: .; cdr3_nt: TGTGCCAGCACCTTCCTCGGACTAGCGGGTGCAGATACGCAGTATTTT; cdr3_aa: CASTFLGLAGADTQYF
j_call: TRBJ2-1; v_call: TRBV10-3; d_call: TRBD2; clone_size: .; cdr3_nt: TGTGCCATCAGCTGGACTAGCGGATACAATGAGCAGTTCTTC; cdr3_aa: CAISWTSGYNEQFF
j_call: TRBJ1-4; v_call: TRBV11-2; d_call: TRBD1; clone_size: .; cdr3_nt: TGTGCCAGCAGCAAAATCGGGGGACAGCGGTATGAAAAACTGTTTTTT; cdr3_aa: CASSKIGGQRYEKLFF
j_call: TRBJ2-5; v_call: TRBV11-2; d_call: .; clone_size: .; cdr3_nt: TGTGCCAGCAGCTTATCAGGGGGGCCGGAGACCCAGTACTTC; cdr3_aa: CASSLSGGPETQYF
j_call: TRBJ2-7; v_call: TRBV27; d_call: .; clone_size: once; cdr3_nt: TGTGCCAGCAGCCTGTGGGGGGCCGGGGAACCCTACGAGCAGTACTTC; cdr3_aa: CASSLWGAGEPYEQYF
j_call: TRBJ2-1; v_call: TRBV27; d_call: .; clone_size: .; cdr3_nt: TGTGCCAGCAGTTTGGTGCCCTACAATGAGCAGTTCTTC; cdr3_aa: CASSLVPYNEQFF
j_call: TRBJ1-4; v_call: TRBV21-1; d_call: .; clone_size: .; cdr3_nt: TGTGCCAGCAGTCGCCCGGAGCCGAACTTATCTAATGAAAAACTGTTTTTT; cdr3_aa: CASSRPEPNLSNEKLFF
j_call: TRBJ2-1; v_call: TRBV29-1; d_call: TRBD2; clone_size: .; cdr3_nt: TGCAGCGTTGCCTCGGCTAGCGGGAGGTTCGAGCAGTTCTTC; cdr3_aa: CSVASASGRFEQFF
j_call: TRBJ2-3; v_call: TRBV11-2; d_call: TRBD1; clone_size: .; cdr3_nt: TGTGCCAGCAGCTTACCCGCGGGACAGGGGGCAGGAGATACGCAGTATTTT; cdr3_aa: CASSLPAGQGAGDTQYF
j_call: TRBJ2-2; v_call: TRBV28; d_call: TRBD2; clone_size: .; cdr3_nt: TGTGCCAGCAGTTTATTTCTAGCGGGAGACACCGGGGAGCTGTTTTTT; cdr3_aa: CASSLFLAGDTGELFF
j_call: TRBJ1-2; v_call: TRBV1; d_call: .; clone_size: .; cdr3_nt: TGCACCAGCAGCCAACCCCAGGGATCCTATGGCTACACCTTC; cdr3_aa: CTSSQPQGSYGYTF
j_call: TRBJ1-3; v_call: TRBV5-1; d_call: .; clone_size: .; cdr3_nt: TGCGCCAGCAGCTCCCTTCCCGGAAACACCATATATTTT; cdr3_aa: CASSSLPGNTIYF
j_call: TRBJ1-4; v_call: TRBV5-1; d_call: TRBD1; clone_size: .; cdr3_nt: TGCGCCAGCAGCTTGGCCTCGGCAGGGGGTTCTTCTGAAAAACTGTTTTTT; cdr3_aa: CASSLASAGGSSEKLFF
j_call: TRBJ2-5; v_call: TRBV5-1; d_call: .; clone_size: once; cdr3_nt: TGCGCCAGCAGCCCGGTGGGGACCCAAGAGACCCAGTACTTC; cdr3_aa: CASSPVGTQETQYF
j_call: TRBJ2-2; v_call: TRBV5-1; d_call: .; clone_size: .; cdr3_nt: TGCGCCAGCACTCCCGACAACATCGGGAACACCGGGGAGCTGTTTTTT; cdr3_aa: CASTPDNIGNTGELFF
j_call: TRBJ1-6; v_call: TRBV28; d_call: .; clone_size: .; cdr3_nt: TGTGCCAGCAGGCGGGGTGGGAGGAGGGCCTATAATTCACCCCTCCACTTT; cdr3_aa: CASRRGGRRAYNSPLHF
j_call: TRBJ2-7; v_call: TRBV19; d_call: .; clone_size: .; cdr3_nt: TGTGCCAGTAGTACGGGACTCCCCTACGAGCAGTACTTC; cdr3_aa: CASSTGLPYEQYF